A selection of T cell receptor beta chains follows, all from one sample in a study of shared clonotypes between healthy human individuals. TCRdb's table, derived via immunoSEQ multiplex PCR, lists solely in-frame clones and lacks some. The sample lists some 2.1 million clones; approximately 92% were seen once. Sequences were obtained from naive CD8+ T cells from PBMCs. Receptors originate from a man aged 18 to 30 in good health. Some clones in this sample may be carry-over from other donors' samples. CDR3s include the opening cysteine and the closing phenylalanine or tryptophan. D genes are given only for firm matches. The size field is filled for only some rows; it gives once, few, many or a size class.

>TRBV6-1|NA|NA|TRBJ1-5
CASSLVGRGSQPQHF
TGTGCCAGCAGCCTAGTGGGTAGGGGGTCTCAGCCCCAGCATTTT
>TRBV19|NA|NA|TRBJ1-5
CASSIVPGGNQPQHF
TGTGCCAGTAGTATAGTTCCGGGAGGCAATCAGCCCCAGCATTTT
>TRBV14|NA|TRBD2|TRBJ2-1
CASSHPGTSPYNEQFF
TGTGCCAGCAGCCACCCCGGGACTAGCCCGTACAATGAGCAGTTCTTC
>TRBV7-7|NA|TRBD2|TRBJ2-5
CASSPTPGLAGEETQYF
TGTGCCAGCAGCCCCACACCGGGACTAGCGGGAGAGGAGACCCAGTACTTC
>TRBV6-6|NA|NA|TRBJ2-3
CASSYLESTDTQYF
TGTGCCAGCAGTTATTTGGAAAGCACAGATACGCAGTATTTT
>TRBV9|NA|TRBD1|TRBJ2-7
CASSVQGAWNEQYF
TGTGCCAGCAGCGTCCAGGGGGCTTGGAACGAGCAGTACTTC
>TRBV11-3|NA|NA|TRBJ2-2
CASSLGDRATGELFF
TGTGCCAGCAGCTTAGGAGATCGGGCTACCGGGGAGCTGTTTTTT
>TRBV4-3|NA|NA|TRBJ2-1
CASSPSLSIYNEQFF
TGCGCCAGCAGCCCAAGCCTCAGTATCTACAATGAGCAGTTCTTC
>TRBV19|NA|TRBD2|TRBJ2-1
CASSIGWGGIHEQFF
TGTGCCAGTAGTATAGGGTGGGGAGGGATACATGAGCAGTTCTTC
>TRBV27|NA|TRBD2|TRBJ2-1
CASSHSSGSYNEQFF
TGTGCCAGCAGTCACTCTAGCGGTAGCTACAATGAGCAGTTCTTC
>TRBV7-9|NA|NA|TRBJ2-7
CASSPPSGLRSYEQYF
TGTGCCAGCAGCCCCCCGAGCGGGTTACGCTCCTACGAGCAGTACTTC
>TRBV4-3|NA|NA|TRBJ1-2
CASSQDRANYGYTF
TGCGCCAGCAGCCAAGACAGGGCTAACTATGGCTACACCTTC
>TRBV11-2|once|TRBD2|TRBJ2-7
CASSGGEYSYYEQYF
TGTGCCAGCAGCGGGGGGGAGTACTCTTACTACGAGCAGTACTTC
>TRBV28|once|TRBD2|TRBJ2-1
CASSIIAGRYNEQFF
TGTGCCAGCAGTATCATAGCGGGACGGTACAATGAGCAGTTCTTC
>TRBV10-3|NA|NA|TRBJ2-7
CAISEGHYEQYF
TGTGCCATCAGTGAGGGACACTACGAGCAGTACTTC
>TRBV6-1|NA|NA|TRBJ2-5
CASSDFDRYTQETQYF
TGTGCCAGCAGTGATTTTGACAGGTACACCCAAGAGACCCAGTACTTC
>TRBV6-5|NA|TRBD1|TRBJ1-4
CASSYGTGENEKLFF
TGTGCCAGCAGTTACGGGACAGGGGAAAATGAAAAACTGTTTTTT
>TRBV7-2|NA|NA|TRBJ1-5
CASSLGPYGNQPQHF
TGTGCCAGCAGCCTGGGGCCTTACGGCAATCAGCCCCAGCATTTT
>TRBV27|NA|NA|TRBJ1-1
CASSLSVGWTEAFF
TGTGCCAGCAGTTTATCCGTTGGGTGGACTGAAGCTTTCTTT
>TRBV27|NA|NA|TRBJ1-6
CASSRTGSNSPLHF
TGTGCCAGCAGTCGAACAGGGAGCAATTCACCCCTCCACTTT